This T cell receptor (beta chain) was captured in a study of T cell responses to AZD1222 COVID-19 vaccine. CDR1 is SGHKS and CDR2 is YYEKEE in the germline V gene (reference sequence). The CDR3 extends over 15 amino acids. Trimming removed 0 bases at V and 5 bases at J, with 14 bases between. The data were produced by immunoSEQ multiplex PCR, yet TCRdb's version contains in-frame clones alone and is incomplete. The sample holds under 120,000 clones, more than 85% seen once. Study observations and caveats: Donors were chiefly white British, with a greater number of females, and clonal diversity was perhaps underestimated. Repertoires were obtained only post-peak T cell response. Regions 160-218 and 743-854 held dominance among vaccine-associated CD4 TCRs, which spanned spike. Rises in breadth and depth of Spike-specific TCRs came after two AZD1222 doses.

Only one count was recorded for this clone. The antigen is not known. Source: peripheral blood, taken on day 0 of AZD1222 vaccination. V and J are TRBV5-5 and TRBJ2-5, with TRBD2 as a possible D gene (6 bases). The sequence came from an adult in good health. The CDR3 sequence is CASSLDGGSEETQYF. The CDR3 nucleotides are TGTGCCAGCAGCTTGGATGGAGGGTCGGAGGAGACCCAGTACTTC. Full variable domain (missing parts from reference TRBV5-5 and TRBJ2-5): DAGVTQSPTHLIKTRGQQVTLRCSPISGHKSVSWYQQVLGQGPQFIFQYYEKEERGRGNFPDRFSARQFPNYSSELNVNALLLGDSALYLCASSLDGGSEETQYFGPGTRLLVL.